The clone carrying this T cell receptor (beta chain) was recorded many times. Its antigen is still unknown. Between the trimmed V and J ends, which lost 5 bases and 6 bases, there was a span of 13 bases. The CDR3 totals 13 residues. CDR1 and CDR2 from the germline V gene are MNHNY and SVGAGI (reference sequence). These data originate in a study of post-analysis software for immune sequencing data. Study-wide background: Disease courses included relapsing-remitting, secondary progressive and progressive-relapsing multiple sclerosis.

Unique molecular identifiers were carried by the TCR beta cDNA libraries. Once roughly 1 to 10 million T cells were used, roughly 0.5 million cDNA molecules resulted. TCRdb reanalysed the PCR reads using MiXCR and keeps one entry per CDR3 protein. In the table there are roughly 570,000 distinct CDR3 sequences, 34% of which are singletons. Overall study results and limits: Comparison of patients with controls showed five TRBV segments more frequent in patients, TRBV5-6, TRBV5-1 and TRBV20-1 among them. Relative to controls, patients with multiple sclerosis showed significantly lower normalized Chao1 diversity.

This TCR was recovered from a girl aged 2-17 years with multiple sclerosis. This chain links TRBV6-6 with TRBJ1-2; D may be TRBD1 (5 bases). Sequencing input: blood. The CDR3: CASSRSGGDGYTF. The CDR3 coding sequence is TGTGCCAGCAGTCGCTCCGGGGGAGATGGCTACACCTTC.